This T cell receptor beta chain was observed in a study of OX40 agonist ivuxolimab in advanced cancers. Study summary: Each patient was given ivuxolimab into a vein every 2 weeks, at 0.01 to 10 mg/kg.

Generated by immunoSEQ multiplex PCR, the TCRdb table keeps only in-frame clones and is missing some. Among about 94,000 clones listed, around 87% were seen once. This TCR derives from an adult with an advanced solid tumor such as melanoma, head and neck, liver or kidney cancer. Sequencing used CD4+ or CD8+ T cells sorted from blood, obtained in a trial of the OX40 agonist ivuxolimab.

This chain's CDR3 is CASTPGEARNSNQPQHF. The CDR3 nucleotides read TGTGCCAGCACCCCAGGGGAAGCACGGAATAGCAATCAGCCCCAGCATTTT. This rearrangement joins TRBV21-1 to TRBJ1-5; the DNA was not used to check the table's D call, TRBD1. TRBV21-1 is shown as a pseudogene. The length of the CDR3 is 17 residues.